Each of the 13 T cell receptor beta chains below was sequenced from the same sample in a study of beta chain features in type 1 diabetes. Whole-study findings and limits: Shorter TCRB CDR3s, moderately but significantly so, were found in Type 1 diabetes patients in all four CD4+ subsets.

Every bit of the isolated RNA underwent reverse transcription, so sequencing read expressed TCRB transcripts. Sequencing was performed with immunoSEQ multiplex PCR; in TCRdb, only in-frame clones are kept and a portion is missing. The data hold some 350,000 clones, with over 8.5% observed a single time. For these TCRs, the target antigens are not known. Input material: central memory CD4+ T cells from blood. Source of these receptors: a man aged 25-45 years with type 1 diabetes.

The chain recombines TRBV30 with TRBJ2-3; D tentatively reads TRBD1 or TRBD2 (5 bases each). V was pared by 4 bases and J by 4 bases, with 9 bases between. The CDR3 has 12 amino acids. Germline V gene sequence: CDR1 GTSNPN, CDR2 SVGIG (reference sequence). For the CDR3, the DNA is TGTGCCTGGACCGGGACGGCAGATACGCAGTATTTT. Translation: CAWTGTADTQYF.

Many counts were recorded for this clone. The rearrangement joins TRBV4-2 to TRBJ2-1; 7 bases agree with TRBD2. This CDR3 region has 15 residues. CDR1 LGHNA and CDR2 YNFKEQ come from the germline V gene. Trimming at V came to 1 base and at J to 7 bases, leaving 7 bases not matched to a gene. CDR3 DNA: TGTGCCAGCAGCCAAGGGCAACTAGCGCCGAATGAGCAGTTCTTC. Its protein product is CASSQGQLAPNEQFF.

This sequence joins TRBV7-3 and TRBJ2-1; 11 bases map to TRBD1. CDR3 length equals 13 residues. Germline V gene data show CDR1 as SGHTA and CDR2 as FQGTGA. The J segment lost 9 bases and the V segment lost 8 bases, leaving 6 bases of the junction unmatched. The CDR3 coding sequence is TGTGCCAGCGAGGACAGGGGGCCAGGTGAGCAGTTCTTC. Translated: CASEDRGPGEQFF.

The J gene is TRBJ1-3, the V gene TRBV29-1; no reliable D call. This CDR3 spans 13 amino acids. Germline V lookup: CDR1 SQVTM, CDR2 ANQGSEA. Trimming shortened V by 8 bases and J by 3 bases, and 14 bases separated the two germline ends. This chain's CDR3 is CSSRGAGGNTIYF. The CDR3 DNA reads as TGCAGCTCCCGGGGAGCGGGTGGAAACACCATATATTTT.

V usage is TRBV7-2 and J usage is TRBJ1-2; D gene ambiguous. Germline V CDR1 and CDR2: SGHTA, FQGNSA. CDR3 length equals 16 residues. V was cut by 7 bases and J by 5 bases, with 23 bases left in between. The CDR3 DNA follows: TGTGCCAGCACGGCCAAGGGCCCCCTTACAGATTATGGCTACACCTTC. Translation gives CASTAKGPLTDYGYTF.

This clone was picked up a small number of times. V and J are TRBV7-3 and TRBJ2-7; TRBD1 might be the D (6 bases). The CDR3 runs 13 residues. The germline V and J ends were trimmed by 9 bases and 0 bases, with 12 bases remaining between them. CDR1 and CDR2 (germline): SGHTA, FQGTGA. The CDR3 reads CASSQGSSYEQYF. As DNA, the CDR3 is TGTGCCAGTTCACAGGGATCCTCCTACGAGCAGTACTTC. Variable domain in full (rest from reference TRBV7-3 and TRBJ2-7): GAGVSQTPSNKVTEKGKYVELRCDPISGHTALYWYRQSLGQGPEFLIYFQGTGAADDSGLPNDRFFAVRPEGSVSTLKIQRTERGDSAVYLCASSQGSSYEQYFGPGTRLTVT.

This clone was counted a few times. The J gene is TRBJ2-5, the V gene TRBV15, with 7 bases identical to TRBD1. V lost 3 bases and J lost 1; bases outside the gene matches: 8. Germline CDR1 is LNHNV and CDR2 is YYDKDF (reference sequence). CDR3 size: 16 residues. CDR3 loop: CATSRASGTAQETQYF. The CDR3 DNA reads as TGTGCCACCAGCAGGGCGTCCGGGACAGCCCAAGAGACCCAGTACTTC.

The chain links TRBV15 to TRBJ2-3, with 11 bases lining up with TRBD2. This CDR3 region has 18 residues. Germline V gene lookup returns CDR1 LNHNV and CDR2 YYDKDF (reference sequence). J gave up 8 bases and V 3 bases, and 16 bases lay outside the gene matches. The CDR3 DNA reads TGTGCCACCAGCAGGGATCCTGGACTAGCGGGTGGGGGGCGTACGCAGTATTTT. This translates into CATSRDPGLAGGGRTQYF.

This clone came up a few times. A much larger clone sits a single nucleotide away, making a read error possible. Other DNA sequences in the same sample also yield this CDR3. The CDR3 loop reads CASSLDSSGNTIYF. The CDR3 DNA sequence: TGCGCCAGCAGCTTGGATAGCTCTGGAAACACCATATATTTT. This rearrangement joins TRBV5-1 to TRBJ1-3; D is undetermined. Trimming pared 0 bases from V and 0 bases from J, leaving 4 bases between. The CDR3 sequence is 14 residues long. In germline, CDR1 is SGHRS, CDR2 YFSETQ.

The genes are TRBV4-1 and TRBJ1-1; the match to TRBD1 covers 9 bases. The CDR3 spans 16 residues. The V and J ends lost 5 bases and 1 base, in that order; junction bases with no gene match: 8. Germline V gene sequence: CDR1 MGHRA, CDR2 YSYEKL. The CDR3 here is CASSGDRGSRNTEAFF. As DNA, the CDR3 is TGCGCCAGCAGCGGTGACAGGGGGAGTAGGAACACTGAAGCTTTCTTT.

This clone was seen more than once but under ten times. The sample carries other DNA sequences with the same CDR3. This chain links TRBV5-1 with TRBJ2-5; TRBD1 is a possible D gene (6 bases). Per germline, CDR1 SGHRS and CDR2 YFSETQ. Trimming took off 7 bases at V and 3 bases at J, with 7 bases between the two ends. This CDR3 spans 11 amino acids. DNA for the CDR3: TGCGCCAGCCGGACAGAAGAGACCCAGTACTTC. Its protein product is CASRTEETQYF.

The chain uses TRBV27 and TRBJ2-7; D is unclear. The V end lost 4 bases, the J end lost 3 bases, and 10 bases lay between the germline ends. The germline gives CDR1 MNHEY, CDR2 SMNVEV (reference sequence). The CDR3 contains 13 residues. CDR3: CASSYEVGYEQYF. Written as DNA, the CDR3 is TGTGCCAGCAGTTACGAAGTAGGCTACGAGCAGTACTTC.

This clone was seen at least ten times. J is TRBJ1-4 and V is TRBV19, with unresolved D. The CDR3 extends over 14 amino acids. The germline gives CDR1 LNHDA, CDR2 SQIVND (reference sequence). The V and J ends lost 7 bases and 0 bases respectively, with 9 bases between them. CDR3: CASTHGATNEKLFF. Here the CDR3 DNA reads TGTGCCAGTACCCACGGTGCAACTAATGAAAAACTGTTTTTT.